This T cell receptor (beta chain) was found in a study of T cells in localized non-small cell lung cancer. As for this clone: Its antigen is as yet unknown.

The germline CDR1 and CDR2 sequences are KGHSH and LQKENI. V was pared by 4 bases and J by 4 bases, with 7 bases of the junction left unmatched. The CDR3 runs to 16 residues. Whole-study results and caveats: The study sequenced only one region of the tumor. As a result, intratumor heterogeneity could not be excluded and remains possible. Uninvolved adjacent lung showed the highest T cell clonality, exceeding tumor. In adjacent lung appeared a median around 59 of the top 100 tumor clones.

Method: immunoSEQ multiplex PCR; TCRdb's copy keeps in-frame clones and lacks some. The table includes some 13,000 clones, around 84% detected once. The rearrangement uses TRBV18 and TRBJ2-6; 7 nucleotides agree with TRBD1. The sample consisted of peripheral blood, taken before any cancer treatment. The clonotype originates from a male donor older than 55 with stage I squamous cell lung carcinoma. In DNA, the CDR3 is TGTGCCAGCTCACGCAAACAGGGGTTAGGGGCCAACGTCCTGACTTTC. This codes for CASSRKQGLGANVLTF.